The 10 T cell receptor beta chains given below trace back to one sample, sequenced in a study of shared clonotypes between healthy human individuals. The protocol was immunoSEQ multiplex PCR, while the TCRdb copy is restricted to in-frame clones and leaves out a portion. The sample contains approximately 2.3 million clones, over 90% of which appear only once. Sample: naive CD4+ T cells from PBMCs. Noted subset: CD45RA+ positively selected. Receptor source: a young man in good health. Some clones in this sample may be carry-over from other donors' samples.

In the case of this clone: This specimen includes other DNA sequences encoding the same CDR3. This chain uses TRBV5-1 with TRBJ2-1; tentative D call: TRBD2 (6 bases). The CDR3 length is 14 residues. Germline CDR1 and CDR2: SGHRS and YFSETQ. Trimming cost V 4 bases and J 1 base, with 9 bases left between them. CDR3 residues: CASSPLASYNEQFF. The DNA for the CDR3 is TGCGCCAGCAGCCCACTAGCTTCCTACAATGAGCAGTTCTTC.

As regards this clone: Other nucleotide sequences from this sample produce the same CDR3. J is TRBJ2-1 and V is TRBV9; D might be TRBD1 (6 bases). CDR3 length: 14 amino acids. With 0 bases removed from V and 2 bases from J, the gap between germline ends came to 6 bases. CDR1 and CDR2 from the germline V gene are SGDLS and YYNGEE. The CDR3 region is CASSVGDTYNEQFF. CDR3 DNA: TGTGCCAGCAGCGTAGGGGACACCTACAATGAGCAGTTCTTC.

The DNA for the CDR3 is TGTGCCTCGTCGTTGGGGGCTAACTCCTACGAGCAGTACTTC. Amino acids: CASSLGANSYEQYF. The V and J genes are TRBV30 and TRBJ2-7; weak D call: TRBD1 (6 bases). The CDR3 runs 14 residues. V was trimmed by 7 bases and J by 0 bases, leaving 16 bases between them. Germline V gene data show CDR1 as GTSNPN and CDR2 as SVGIG (reference sequence). Drawing the rest from reference TRBV30 and TRBJ2-7, the complete variable domain is SQTIHQWPATLVQPVGSPLSLECTVEGTSNPNLYWYRQAAGRGLQLLFYSVGIGQISSEVPQNLSASRPQDRQFILSSKKLLLSDSGFYLCASSLGANSYEQYFGPGTRLTVT.

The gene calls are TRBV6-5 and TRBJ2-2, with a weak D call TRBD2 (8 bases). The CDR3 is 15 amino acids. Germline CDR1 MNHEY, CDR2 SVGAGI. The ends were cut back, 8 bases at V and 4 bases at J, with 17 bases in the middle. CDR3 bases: TGTGCCAGCTCGGGGGGGACAGTGGGCACCGGGGAGCTGTTTTTT. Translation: CASSGGTVGTGELFF.

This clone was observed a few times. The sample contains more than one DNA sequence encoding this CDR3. CDR3 DNA: TGTGCCATCACCAGGGACAGCAATCAGCCCCAGCATTTT. Translation: CAITRDSNQPQHF. This chain links TRBV10-3 with TRBJ1-5; D perhaps matches TRBD1 (5 bases). The CDR3 runs to 13 residues. V lost 7 bases, J lost 1 base, and 8 bases lay in between. CDR1 and CDR2 (germline): ENHRY, SYGVKD.

The CDR3: CAISVSGSSGNTIYF. CDR3 nucleotide sequence: TGTGCCATCAGTGTCTCGGGGAGCTCTGGAAACACCATATATTTT. This chain connects TRBV10-3 to TRBJ1-3; D uncertain. The CDR3 contains 15 residues. V lost 4 bases, J lost 0 bases, and 10 bases lay in between. Germline V CDR1 and CDR2: ENHRY, SYGVKD.

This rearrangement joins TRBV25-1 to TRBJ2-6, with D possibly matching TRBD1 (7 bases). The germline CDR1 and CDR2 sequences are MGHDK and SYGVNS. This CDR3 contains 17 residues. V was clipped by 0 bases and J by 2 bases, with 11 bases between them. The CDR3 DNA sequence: TGTGCCAGCAGTGAATACGGGGGACAGACTGGGGCCAACGTCCTGACTTTC. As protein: CASSEYGGQTGANVLTF.

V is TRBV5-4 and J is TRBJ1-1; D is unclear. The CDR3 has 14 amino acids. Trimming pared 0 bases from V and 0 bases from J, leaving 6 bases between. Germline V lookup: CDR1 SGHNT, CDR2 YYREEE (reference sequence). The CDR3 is CASSLDYMNTEAFF. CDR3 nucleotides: TGTGCCAGCAGCTTGGACTACATGAACACTGAAGCTTTCTTT.

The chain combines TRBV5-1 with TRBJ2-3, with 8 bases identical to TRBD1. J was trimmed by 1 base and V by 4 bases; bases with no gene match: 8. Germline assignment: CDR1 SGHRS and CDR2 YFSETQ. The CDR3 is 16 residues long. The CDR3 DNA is TGCGCCAGCAGCCCGGGCCCGGGACAGGGCACAGATACGCAGTATTTT. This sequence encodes CASSPGPGQGTDTQYF.

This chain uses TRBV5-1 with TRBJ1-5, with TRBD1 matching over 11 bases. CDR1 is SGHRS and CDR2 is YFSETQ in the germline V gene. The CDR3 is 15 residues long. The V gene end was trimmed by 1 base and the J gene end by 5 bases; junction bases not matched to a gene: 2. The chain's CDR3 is CASSLWTGGDQPQHF. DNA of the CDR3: TGCGCCAGCAGCTTGTGGACAGGGGGCGATCAGCCCCAGCATTTT.